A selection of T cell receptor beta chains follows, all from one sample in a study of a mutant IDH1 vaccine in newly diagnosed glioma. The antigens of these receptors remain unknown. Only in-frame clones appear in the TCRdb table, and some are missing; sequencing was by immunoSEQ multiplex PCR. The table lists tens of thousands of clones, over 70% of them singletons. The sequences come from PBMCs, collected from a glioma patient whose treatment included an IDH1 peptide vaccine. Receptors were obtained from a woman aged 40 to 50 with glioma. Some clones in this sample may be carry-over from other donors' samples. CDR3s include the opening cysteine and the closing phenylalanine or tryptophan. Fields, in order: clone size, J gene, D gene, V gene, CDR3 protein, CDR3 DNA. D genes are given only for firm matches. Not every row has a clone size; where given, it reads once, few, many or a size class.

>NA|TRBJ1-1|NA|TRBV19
CASSIGEVNTEAFF
TGTGCCAGTAGTATAGGGGAGGTGAACACTGAAGCTTTCTTT
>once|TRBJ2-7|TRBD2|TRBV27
CASSSLGGVRPYEQYF
TGTGCCAGCAGTTCCCTCGGGGGGGTGAGACCCTACGAGCAGTACTTC
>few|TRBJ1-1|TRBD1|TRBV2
CASIPTGGSTEAFF
TGTGCCAGCATTCCGACAGGGGGCAGTACTGAAGCTTTCTTT
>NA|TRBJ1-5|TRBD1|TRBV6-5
CASSPGTGSNQPQHF
TGTGCCAGCAGCCCCGGGACAGGTAGCAATCAGCCCCAGCATTTT
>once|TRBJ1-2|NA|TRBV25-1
CASSLEGAANYGYTF
TGTGCCAGCAGCCTTGAAGGGGCGGCTAACTATGGCTACACCTTC
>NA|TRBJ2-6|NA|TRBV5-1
CASSFISAGANVLTF
TGCGCCAGCAGCTTCATATCGGCTGGGGCCAACGTCCTGACTTTC
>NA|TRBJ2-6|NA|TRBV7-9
CASSSADSGANVLTF
TGTGCCAGCAGCTCGGCCGATTCTGGGGCCAACGTCCTGACTTTC
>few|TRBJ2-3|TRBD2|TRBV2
CAVELAGGTDTQYF
TGTGCCGTCGAACTAGCGGGGGGAACAGATACGCAGTATTTT
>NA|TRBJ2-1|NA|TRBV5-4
CASSPRDSRALLNEQFF
TGTGCCAGCAGCCCTAGGGACTCCAGGGCCCTCCTCAATGAGCAGTTCTTC
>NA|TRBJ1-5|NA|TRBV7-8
CASSLERRYSNQPQHF
TGTGCCAGCAGCTTAGAGAGGAGGTATAGCAATCAGCCCCAGCATTTT
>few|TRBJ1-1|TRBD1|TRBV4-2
CASSRDREGRVTEAFF
TGTGCCAGCAGCCGCGACAGGGAGGGAAGGGTCACTGAAGCTTTCTTT
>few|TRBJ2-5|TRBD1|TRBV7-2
CASSTSGGETQYF
TGTGCCAGCAGCACCTCAGGGGGCGAGACCCAGTACTTC
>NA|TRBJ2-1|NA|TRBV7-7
CASSLSRTTSSYNEQFF
TGTGCTAGCAGCTTAAGTAGGACTACATCCTCCTACAATGAGCAGTTCTTC
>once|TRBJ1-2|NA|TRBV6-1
CASSEDRFPYGYTF
TGTGCCAGCAGTGAAGATCGGTTTCCATATGGCTACACCTTC
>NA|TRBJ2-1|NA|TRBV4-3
CASSQDWAVSYNEQFF
TGCGCCAGCAGCCAAGATTGGGCTGTCTCCTACAATGAGCAGTTCTTC
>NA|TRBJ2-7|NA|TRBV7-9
CASSIQGTYEQYF
TGTGCCAGCAGCATACAGGGAACCTACGAGCAGTACTTC
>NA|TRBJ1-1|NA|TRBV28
CASSLSDGNTEAFF
TGTGCCAGCAGTTTATCGGACGGGAACACTGAAGCTTTCTTT
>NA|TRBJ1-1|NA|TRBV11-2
CASQTGAEAFF
TGTGCCAGCCAAACTGGGGCTGAAGCTTTCTTT
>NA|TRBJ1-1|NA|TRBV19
CATNRRNTEAFF
TGTGCCACCAACAGGAGGAACACTGAAGCTTTCTTT
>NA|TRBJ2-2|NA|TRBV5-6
CASSLVARPVGLFF
TGTGCCAGCAGCTTGGTGGCCAGGCCTGTGGGGCTGTTTTTT
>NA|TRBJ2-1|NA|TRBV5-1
CASSPGPTYNEQFF
TGCGCCAGCAGCCCGGGACCGACTTACAATGAGCAGTTCTTC
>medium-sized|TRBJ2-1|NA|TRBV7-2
CASSLFGVNEQFF
TGTGCCAGCAGCTTATTTGGGGTCAATGAGCAGTTCTTC
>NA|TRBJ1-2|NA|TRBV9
CASSVSRGGDNYGYTF
TGTGCCAGCAGCGTATCTCGGGGAGGGGACAACTATGGCTACACCTTC
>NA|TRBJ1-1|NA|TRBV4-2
CASSPEWAMGAFF
TGTGCCAGCAGCCCGGAATGGGCTATGGGAGCTTTCTTT
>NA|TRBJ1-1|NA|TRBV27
CASSFSVVAEAFF
TGTGCCAGCAGTTTCTCAGTCGTCGCTGAAGCTTTCTTT
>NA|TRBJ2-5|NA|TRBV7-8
CASSLGWETQYF
TGTGCCAGCAGCTTAGGATGGGAGACCCAGTACTTC
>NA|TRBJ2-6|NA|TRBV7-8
CASSLQGAPGANVLTF
TGTGCCAGCAGCTTACAGGGTGCTCCTGGGGCCAACGTCCTGACTTTC
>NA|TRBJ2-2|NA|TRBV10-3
CAISSQGLANTGELFF
TGTGCCATCAGCTCGCAGGGGCTCGCGAACACCGGGGAGCTGTTTTTT
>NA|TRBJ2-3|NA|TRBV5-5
CASSFEQGVSTDTQYF
TGTGCCAGCAGCTTCGAACAGGGAGTGAGCACAGATACGCAGTATTTT